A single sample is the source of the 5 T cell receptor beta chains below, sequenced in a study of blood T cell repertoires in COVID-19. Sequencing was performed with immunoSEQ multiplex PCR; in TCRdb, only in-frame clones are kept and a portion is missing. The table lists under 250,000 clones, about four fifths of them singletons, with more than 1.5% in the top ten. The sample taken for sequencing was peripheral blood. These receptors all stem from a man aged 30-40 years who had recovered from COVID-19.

The CDR3 DNA follows: TGCGCCAGCAGCTTGGGGCCAGGGGTGGATTATGGCTACACCTTC. It encodes CASSLGPGVDYGYTF. This chain links TRBV5-1 with TRBJ1-2, with D maybe TRBD1 (6 bases). Germline V gene lookup returns CDR1 SGHRS and CDR2 YFSETQ. The CDR3 has 15 amino acids. Deletions cut 0 bases from V and 5 bases from J, with 14 bases between.

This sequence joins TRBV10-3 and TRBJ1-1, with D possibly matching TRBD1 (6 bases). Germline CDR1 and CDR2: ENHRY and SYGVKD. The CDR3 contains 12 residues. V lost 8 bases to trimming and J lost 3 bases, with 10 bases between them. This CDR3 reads CAIGGRDTEAFF. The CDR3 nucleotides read TGTGCCATCGGGGGCCGGGACACTGAAGCTTTCTTT.

The CDR3 DNA follows: TGTGCCAGCAACCGAGCTTCCCTCTATGGCTACACCTTC. It translates to CASNRASLYGYTF. The chain recombines TRBV6-5 with TRBJ1-2; no definite D call. The length of the CDR3 is 13 residues. In germline, CDR1 is MNHEY, CDR2 SVGAGI. Trimming stripped 7 bases from V and 4 bases from J, with 13 bases between.

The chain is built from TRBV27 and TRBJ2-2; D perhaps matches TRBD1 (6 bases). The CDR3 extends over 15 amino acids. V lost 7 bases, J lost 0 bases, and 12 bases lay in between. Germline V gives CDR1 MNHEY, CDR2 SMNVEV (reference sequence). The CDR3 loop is CASTSGQTNTGELFF. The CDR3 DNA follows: TGTGCCAGCACCTCGGGACAAACGAACACCGGGGAGCTGTTTTTT.

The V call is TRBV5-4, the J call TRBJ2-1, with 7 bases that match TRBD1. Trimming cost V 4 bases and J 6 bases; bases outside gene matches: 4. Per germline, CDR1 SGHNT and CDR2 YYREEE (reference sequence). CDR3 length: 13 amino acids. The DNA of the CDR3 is TGTGCCAGCAGCACCGGGACAGCCAATGAGCAGTTCTTC. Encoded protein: CASSTGTANEQFF.